This is a list of T cell receptor beta chains from one sample in a study of CD8 T cells in Susac syndrome. TCRdb reprocessed the immunoSEQ multiplex PCR reads with MiXCR, giving one entry per CDR3 protein. The table includes approximately 210,000 distinct CDR3 sequences, nearly 97% detected once. Sample: CD4+ T cells from PBMCs. The receptors shown here come from a human donor with multiple sclerosis. Both conserved end residues are part of each CDR3. D genes are given only for firm matches. Size tells how often a clone was seen (once, few, many) or the class of an expanded clone, and some rows leave it out.

clone size	J gene	D gene	V gene	CDR3 protein	CDR3 DNA
.	TRBJ2-5	TRBD2	TRBV20-1	CSASGVQRGDQETQYF	TGCAGTGCTAGCGGGGTCCAGCGGGGGGACCAAGAGACCCAGTACTTC
.	TRBJ2-7	.	TRBV3-1	CASSQSDRRLGRLRSYEQYF	TGTGCCAGCAGCCAGTCTGATAGGAGGCTGGGACGGCTTCGCTCCTACGAGCAGTACTTC
.	TRBJ2-7	.	TRBV18	CASSSQTGSSYEQYF	TGTGCCAGCTCATCACAGACAGGATCCTCCTACGAGCAGTACTTC
.	TRBJ2-6	.	TRBV7-9	CASSSLLDSGANVLTF	TGTGCCAGCAGCTCGCTTTTGGACTCTGGGGCCAACGTCCTGACTTTC
.	TRBJ2-7	TRBD1	TRBV29-1	CSVSRTGGYEQYF	TGCAGCGTCTCACGGACAGGGGGCTACGAGCAGTACTTC
.	TRBJ1-5	.	TRBV29-1	CAVGGVGQPQHF	TGCGCGGTGGGGGGGGTCGGGCAGCCCCAGCATTTT
.	TRBJ2-1	.	TRBV12-3/TRBV12-4	CASRSFGGSYEQFF	TGTGCCAGCAGATCCTTTGGGGGGTCCTATGAGCAGTTCTTC
once	TRBJ2-7	.	TRBV28	CASRNLGEQYF	TGTGCCAGCAGGAACTTGGGGGAGCAGTACTTC
.	TRBJ2-3	TRBD1	TRBV7-3	CASSRQGPGTDTQYF	TGTGCCAGCAGCAGACAGGGGCCGGGCACAGATACGCAGTATTTT
.	TRBJ1-1	.	TRBV5-1	CASATGPWGTNTEAFF	TGCGCCAGCGCAACCGGACCGTGGGGGACGAACACTGAAGCTTTCTTT
.	TRBJ2-5	.	TRBV3-1	CASSQAVPVQETQYF	TGTGCCAGCAGCCAAGCCGTCCCAGTCCAAGAGACCCAGTACTTC
.	TRBJ1-2	.	TRBV20-1	CSAGSAGYTF	TGCAGTGCTGGTTCGGCTGGCTACACCTTC
.	TRBJ2-1	.	TRBV6-4	CASSDGNKYNEQFF	TGTGCCAGCAGTGATGGGAACAAATACAATGAGCAGTTCTTC
.	TRBJ2-2	.	TRBV20-1	CSAIRQANTGELFF	TGCAGTGCTATAAGACAGGCGAACACCGGGGAGCTGTTTTTT
.	TRBJ2-1	TRBD2	TRBV20-1	CSALAGGYNEQFF	TGCAGTGCCCTAGCGGGGGGCTACAATGAGCAGTTCTTC
.	TRBJ1-1	TRBD1	TRBV23-1	CASSQSRGLDTEAFF	TGCGCCAGCAGTCAATCTAGGGGGCTGGACACTGAAGCTTTCTTT
.	TRBJ2-4	TRBD1	TRBV20-1	CSARDRGKDIQYF	TGCAGTGCTAGGGACAGGGGAAAGGACATTCAGTACTTC
.	TRBJ1-5	.	TRBV30	CAWSPPGARYQPQHF	TGTGCCTGGAGTCCCCCCGGGGCCCGGTATCAGCCCCAGCATTTT
.	TRBJ1-5	.	TRBV3-1	CASSQDRSQPQHF	TGTGCCAGCAGCCAAGATCGTAGTCAGCCCCAGCATTTT
.	TRBJ1-2	.	TRBV3-1	CASSQGRSTGYTF	TGTGCCAGCAGCCAAGGGCGGTCCACTGGCTACACCTTC
.	TRBJ1-1	.	TRBV9	CASSARHYTEAFF	TGTGCCAGCAGCGCTCGACATTACACTGAAGCTTTCTTT
.	TRBJ1-1	.	TRBV12-3/TRBV12-4	CASQPDSRGVAFF	TGTGCCAGTCAACCCGATTCGAGAGGTGTAGCTTTCTTT
.	TRBJ2-7	TRBD1	TRBV29-1	CSVSHDRVSPYEQYF	TGCAGCGTTTCGCATGACAGGGTAAGCCCCTACGAGCAGTACTTC
.	TRBJ2-5	TRBD1	TRBV7-9	CASSLGTGAETQYF	TGTGCCAGCAGCCTGGGGACAGGGGCAGAGACCCAGTACTTC
.	TRBJ2-1	TRBD1	TRBV5-1	CASSFLAPDRNEQFF	TGCGCCAGCAGCTTTCTCGCGCCGGACAGGAATGAGCAGTTCTTC
.	TRBJ1-1	.	TRBV27	CASTPRLTGWGTEAFF	TGTGCCAGCACCCCCCGCCTAACTGGCTGGGGCACTGAAGCTTTCTTT
.	TRBJ2-7	.	TRBV2	CASIGLHYEQYF	TGTGCCAGCATAGGACTCCACTACGAGCAGTACTTC
.	TRBJ2-1	TRBD2	TRBV2	CASSVTSTNEQFF	TGTGCCAGCAGCGTGACTAGCACCAATGAGCAGTTCTTC
.	TRBJ2-7	.	TRBV7-3	CASSRDRQYEQYF	TGTGCCAGCAGCCGGGACCGCCAGTACGAGCAGTACTTC
.	TRBJ1-3	TRBD1	TRBV29-1	CSTRTGMSGNTIYF	TGCAGCACTCGGACAGGGATGTCAGGAAACACCATATATTTT
.	TRBJ2-1	TRBD2	TRBV19	CASSILAGGNEQFF	TGTGCCAGTAGTATTCTAGCGGGGGGGAATGAGCAGTTCTTC
.	TRBJ2-3	.	TRBV24-1	CATSAGSDWGADTQYF	TGTGCCACCAGTGCCGGGAGCGACTGGGGGGCAGATACGCAGTATTTT
.	TRBJ2-1	.	TRBV20-1	CSAHLPQRVEQFF	TGCAGTGCTCACCTGCCCCAGCGGGTAGAGCAGTTCTTC